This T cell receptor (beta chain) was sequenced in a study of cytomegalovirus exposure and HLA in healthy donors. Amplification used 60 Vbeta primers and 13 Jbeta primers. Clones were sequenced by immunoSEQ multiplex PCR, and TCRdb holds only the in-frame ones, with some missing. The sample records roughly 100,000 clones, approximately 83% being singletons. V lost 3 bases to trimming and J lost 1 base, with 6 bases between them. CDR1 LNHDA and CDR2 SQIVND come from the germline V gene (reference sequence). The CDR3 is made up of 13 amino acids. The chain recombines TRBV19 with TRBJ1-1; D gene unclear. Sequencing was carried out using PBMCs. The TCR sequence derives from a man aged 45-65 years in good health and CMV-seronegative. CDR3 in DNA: TGTGCCAGTAGTATGAGAGGGAACACTGAAGCTTTCTTT. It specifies CASSMRGNTEAFF.